This TCR beta chain was identified during a study of T cells in Graves' hyperthyroidism and ophthalmopathy. Points from the study as a whole: Blood also contained most expanded thyroid clonotypes above 0.001. Ophthalmopathy cases were set apart from stable hyperthyroidism by a 13 V-J model.

The diagnostic basis comprised clinical symptoms, serum thyroxine and TRAb, thyroid ultrasound and orbital computed tomography. This clonotype was picked up a small number of times. As yet, its antigen is unknown. The V gene's germline CDR1 is MGHDK and CDR2 SYGVNS. V lost 3 bases to trimming and J lost 15 bases, with 7 bases between them. The CDR3 is made up of 9 amino acids. There were TCR beta CDR3 regions amplified from RNA transcripts. First-round RT-PCR with HTBI primers amplified the TCR CDR3 region. A single record per CDR3 protein comes from TCRdb applying MiXCR to the multiplex PCR reads. The sample yields around 620,000 distinct CDR3 sequences, about half seen once.

This sequence originates from an adult woman with Graves' disease, either hyperthyroidism or ophthalmopathy (not recorded which). The sequencing input was peripheral blood or thyroid tissue (not recorded which). This rearrangement joins TRBV25-1 to TRBJ2-3, with unresolved D. CDR3: CASSDREYF. CDR3 bases: TGTGCCAGCAGTGATAGGGAATATTTT.